Described below is a single TCR beta chain sequence and its context. Its antigen is unknown. The data are from a study of T-cell memory formation after mild COVID-19. Study conclusions and caveats: The study found contracting CD4+ clones mainly in CM and EM and contracting CD8+ clones in EMRA.

Trimming left V 4 bases short and J 2 bases short, with 13 bases between. Germline CDR1 LNHNV, CDR2 YYDKDF (reference sequence). The CDR3 has 15 amino acids. MiXCR was run by TCRdb on the 5' RACE reads, yielding one entry per CDR3 protein. The data hold some 600,000 distinct CDR3 sequences, with 17% observed a single time. This TCR came from an adult woman who had mild COVID-19 (a few samples of this study predate the infection). Cell type and time point are not known. This sequence joins TRBV15 and TRBJ2-3; the D gene is possibly TRBD2 (6 bases). Sequenced: PBMCs or a T cell subset sorted from them (not recorded which). CDR3 residues: CATSTAGTITDTQYF. CDR3 nucleotides: TGTGCCACCAGCACTGCGGGGACCATCACAGATACGCAGTATTTT.